This paragraph covers one T cell receptor (beta chain) sequence. Antigen unknown. This record belongs to a study of OX40 agonist ivuxolimab in advanced cancers. Study details: With a range of 23 to 79, age averaged about 59 years, and nearly 85% were male.

Assay used: immunoSEQ multiplex PCR; TCRdb lists only in-frame clones, some missing. The sample gives some 50,000 clones, about nine tenths of which show up once; around 58% is in the top ten. The CDR3 spans 15 residues. The V gene's germline CDR1 is SNHLY and CDR2 FYNNEI. V lost 2 bases to trimming and J lost 0 bases, with 8 bases between them. Broader study findings: Among patients with partial responses at 0.1-3.0 mg/kg, clonal expansion was among the lowest. Low normalized T-cell clonal expansion also characterized some of the nonresponders.

The rearrangement joins TRBV2 to TRBJ2-1; the D is unclear. The origin of this receptor is an adult with an advanced solid tumor such as melanoma, head and neck, liver or kidney cancer. The sequenced sample was CD4+ or CD8+ T cells sorted from blood, obtained in a trial of the OX40 agonist ivuxolimab. CDR3 protein: CASSESESSYNEQFF. Here the CDR3 DNA reads TGTGCCAGCAGTGAATCAGAGAGCTCCTACAATGAGCAGTTCTTC. Filled out from reference TRBV2 and TRBJ2-1, the complete variable domain reads EPEVTQTPSHQVTQMGQEVILRCVPISNHLYFYWYRQILGQKVEFLVSFYNNEISEKSEIFDDQFSVERPDGSNFTLKIRSTKLEDSAMYFCASSESESSYNEQFFGPGTRLTVL.